A selection of T cell receptor beta chains follows, all from one sample in a study of blood T cells in healthy people across ages. One entry per CDR3 protein, called by TCRdb with MiXCR from the 5' RACE reads. The sample holds hundreds of thousands of distinct CDR3 sequences, roughly 30% seen once. The sequenced sample consisted of blood. The receptors stem from a woman older than 75 in good health. The CDR3 runs from the conserved cysteine through the conserved F or W. D genes are given only for firm matches. Expanded clones are given a class, and other clones once, few, many or no size at all.

v_gene: TRBV10-3; d_gene: NA; j_gene: TRBJ2-3; abundance: few; CDR3nt: TGTGCCATCAGTGGTTTGGGGGGACCACAAACAGATACGCAGTATTTT; CDR3aa: CAISGLGGPQTDTQYF
v_gene: TRBV7-9; d_gene: NA; j_gene: TRBJ2-1; abundance: many; CDR3nt: TGTGCCAGCAGCCTGTTAGGGGGGGGGCTGGATGAGCAGTTCTTC; CDR3aa: CASSLLGGGLDEQFF
v_gene: TRBV27; d_gene: NA; j_gene: TRBJ1-2; abundance: many; CDR3nt: TGTGCCAGCAGCAGGGCGGCGTCTAACTATGGCTACACCTTC; CDR3aa: CASSRAASNYGYTF
v_gene: TRBV5-1; d_gene: TRBD1; j_gene: TRBJ2-4; abundance: NA; CDR3nt: TGCGCCAGCAAACAATTCGGGACAGGGGCCAAAAACATTCAGTACTTC; CDR3aa: CASKQFGTGAKNIQYF
v_gene: TRBV7-9; d_gene: NA; j_gene: TRBJ1-5; abundance: many; CDR3nt: TGTGCCAGCAACTGGGGCGGGGATCAGCCCCAGCATTTT; CDR3aa: CASNWGGDQPQHF
v_gene: TRBV7-2; d_gene: NA; j_gene: TRBJ2-7; abundance: NA; CDR3nt: TGTGCCAGCAGTCATACCCCAGGGGTGGGCGAGCAGTACTTC; CDR3aa: CASSHTPGVGEQYF
v_gene: TRBV30; d_gene: NA; j_gene: TRBJ2-3; abundance: many; CDR3nt: TGTGCCTGGTCTTTGGACAGTAGCACAGATACGCAGTATTTT; CDR3aa: CAWSLDSSTDTQYF
v_gene: TRBV15; d_gene: NA; j_gene: TRBJ2-5; abundance: NA; CDR3nt: TGTGCCACCAGCAGAGAGTATGTGGAGACCCAGTACTTC; CDR3aa: CATSREYVETQYF
v_gene: TRBV12-3/TRBV12-4; d_gene: TRBD1; j_gene: TRBJ2-7; abundance: many; CDR3nt: TGTGCCAGCAGTTCGACAGGGGAACGGGGCGAGCAGTACTTC; CDR3aa: CASSSTGERGEQYF
v_gene: TRBV20-1; d_gene: TRBD1; j_gene: TRBJ1-5; abundance: NA; CDR3nt: TGCAGTGCCCCGTCTCGGGACAGGGGGAAAAAGCCCCAGCATTTT; CDR3aa: CSAPSRDRGKKPQHF
v_gene: TRBV20-1; d_gene: NA; j_gene: TRBJ2-1; abundance: many; CDR3nt: TGCAGTGCTAGTTCCGTGGACGGGAACAATGAGCAGTTCTTC; CDR3aa: CSASSVDGNNEQFF
v_gene: TRBV30; d_gene: TRBD1; j_gene: TRBJ1-2; abundance: many; CDR3nt: TGTGCCTGGAGTGTTGGACAGGGGGAATTGAAGAGAGGCTACACCTTC; CDR3aa: CAWSVGQGELKRGYTF
v_gene: TRBV11-2; d_gene: NA; j_gene: TRBJ2-3; abundance: NA; CDR3nt: TGTGCCAGCAGCGCCAGGACCGTCACAGATACGCGGTATTTT; CDR3aa: CASSARTVTDTRYF
v_gene: TRBV7-3; d_gene: NA; j_gene: TRBJ2-1; abundance: many; CDR3nt: TGTGCCAGCAGCTTAATGGGGGAAACCTACAATGAGCAGTTCTTC; CDR3aa: CASSLMGETYNEQFF
v_gene: TRBV20-1; d_gene: TRBD2; j_gene: TRBJ2-7; abundance: few; CDR3nt: TGCAGTGCTAGATCCCCGGGGGGGGCGGGGGGGCGTTACGAGCAGTACTTC; CDR3aa: CSARSPGGAGGRYEQYF
v_gene: TRBV20-1; d_gene: NA; j_gene: TRBJ2-7; abundance: NA; CDR3nt: TGCAGTGCCCCTTTCCGGGGCTACGAGCAGTACTTC; CDR3aa: CSAPFRGYEQYF
v_gene: TRBV6-5; d_gene: NA; j_gene: TRBJ1-2; abundance: NA; CDR3nt: TGTGCCTCCAATCGCGAAGGAGGGTATGGCTACACCTTC; CDR3aa: CASNREGGYGYTF
v_gene: TRBV11-2; d_gene: NA; j_gene: TRBJ1-1; abundance: many; CDR3nt: TGTGCCAGCAGCTTAGCCCTGAACACTGAAGCTTTCTTT; CDR3aa: CASSLALNTEAFF
v_gene: TRBV7-2; d_gene: NA; j_gene: TRBJ2-3; abundance: many; CDR3nt: TGTGCCAGCAGCGGGGACGGCGGCACGCAGTATTTT; CDR3aa: CASSGDGGTQYF
v_gene: TRBV6-5; d_gene: NA; j_gene: TRBJ2-7; abundance: few; CDR3nt: TGTGCCAGCAGTTACCTGGCAGGGGCCTACGAGCAGTACTTC; CDR3aa: CASSYLAGAYEQYF
v_gene: TRBV3-1; d_gene: TRBD2; j_gene: TRBJ2-5; abundance: many; CDR3nt: TGTGCCAGCAGCCAAGTCTCTAGCGGAGGTCAAGAGACCCAGTACTTC; CDR3aa: CASSQVSSGGQETQYF
v_gene: TRBV10-3; d_gene: NA; j_gene: TRBJ2-7; abundance: many; CDR3nt: TGTGCCACCAGGGGCCTGAGTACCTACGAGCAGTACTTC; CDR3aa: CATRGLSTYEQYF
v_gene: TRBV5-1; d_gene: NA; j_gene: TRBJ1-2; abundance: many; CDR3nt: TGCGCCAGCAGCGCCCTTGGACAGATTAACTATGGCTACACCTTC; CDR3aa: CASSALGQINYGYTF
v_gene: TRBV2; d_gene: TRBD1; j_gene: TRBJ2-1; abundance: many; CDR3nt: TGTGCCAGCAGGGAGGACAGGGCAGCCTACAATGAGCAGTTCTTC; CDR3aa: CASREDRAAYNEQFF
v_gene: TRBV6-5; d_gene: NA; j_gene: TRBJ1-2; abundance: NA; CDR3nt: TGTGCCGGCAGTTACCAGGGACGGCAAAGCGGCTACACCTTC; CDR3aa: CAGSYQGRQSGYTF
v_gene: TRBV7-8; d_gene: TRBD2; j_gene: TRBJ2-7; abundance: many; CDR3nt: TGTGCCAGCAGCCATAGAGTAGCGGGGTTCTCCTACGAGCAGTACTTC; CDR3aa: CASSHRVAGFSYEQYF
v_gene: TRBV11-2; d_gene: NA; j_gene: TRBJ2-5; abundance: few; CDR3nt: TGTGCCAGCAGCTTCGGACTTGGACCGCAAGAGACCCAGTACTTC; CDR3aa: CASSFGLGPQETQYF
v_gene: TRBV5-1; d_gene: TRBD1; j_gene: TRBJ2-7; abundance: few; CDR3nt: TGCGCCAGCAGCCCCTTAGTGCAGGGCAGGGGGAACCCTTTGACGTACTTC; CDR3aa: CASSPLVQGRGNPLTYF
v_gene: TRBV12-3/TRBV12-4; d_gene: TRBD1; j_gene: TRBJ1-6; abundance: many; CDR3nt: TGTGCCAGCACCGGCGGACAGGATCACTCCTATAATTCACCCCTCCACTTT; CDR3aa: CASTGGQDHSYNSPLHF
v_gene: TRBV5-1; d_gene: TRBD1; j_gene: TRBJ2-1; abundance: NA; CDR3nt: TGCGCCAGCAGCTTGGGAGGGGGCTCCTACAATGAGCGGTTCTTC; CDR3aa: CASSLGGGSYNERFF
v_gene: TRBV7-2; d_gene: TRBD1; j_gene: TRBJ1-5; abundance: many; CDR3nt: TGTGCCAGCAGCTTAGCGGGACAGGGTAACCAGCCCCAGCATTTT; CDR3aa: CASSLAGQGNQPQHF
v_gene: TRBV25-1; d_gene: TRBD1; j_gene: TRBJ1-1; abundance: NA; CDR3nt: TGTGCCAGCAGTGGGACAGGGATGAACGCTGAAGCTTTCTTT; CDR3aa: CASSGTGMNAEAFF
v_gene: TRBV27; d_gene: NA; j_gene: TRBJ2-2; abundance: many; CDR3nt: TGCGCCAGCAGCCTATTGGGGCCCGGGGAGCTGTTTTTT; CDR3aa: CASSLLGPGELFF
v_gene: TRBV12-3/TRBV12-4; d_gene: NA; j_gene: TRBJ2-2; abundance: few; CDR3nt: TGTGCCAGCAGTTCCTACCAATTGAACACCGGGGAGCTGTTTTTT; CDR3aa: CASSSYQLNTGELFF
v_gene: TRBV6-2/TRBV6-3; d_gene: TRBD2; j_gene: TRBJ2-1; abundance: NA; CDR3nt: TGTGCCAGCAGACTAGCGGGGGGCCCAGTTGGTGAGCAGTTCTTC; CDR3aa: CASRLAGGPVGEQFF
v_gene: TRBV3-1; d_gene: NA; j_gene: TRBJ2-2; abundance: NA; CDR3nt: TGTGCCAGCAGCCAACTTGTCGGGGGGCAAGCGAACACCGGGGAGCTGTTTTTT; CDR3aa: CASSQLVGGQANTGELFF
v_gene: TRBV2; d_gene: TRBD1; j_gene: TRBJ2-1; abundance: many; CDR3nt: TGTGCCAGCAGGATGGACAGGGGCGATGAGCAGTTCTTC; CDR3aa: CASRMDRGDEQFF
v_gene: TRBV30; d_gene: TRBD2; j_gene: TRBJ2-7; abundance: few; CDR3nt: TGTGCCACCCGGGGGGGCCTTAGCTCCTACAATGAGCAGTACTTC; CDR3aa: CATRGGLSSYNEQYF
v_gene: TRBV15; d_gene: NA; j_gene: TRBJ1-2; abundance: NA; CDR3nt: TGTGCCACCAGCAGGATAGGGGACTATGGCTACACCTTC; CDR3aa: CATSRIGDYGYTF
v_gene: TRBV20-1; d_gene: TRBD2; j_gene: TRBJ2-1; abundance: NA; CDR3nt: TGCAGTGCTTTCCCGGGACTAGATTTGGATTACAATGAGCAGTTCTTC; CDR3aa: CSAFPGLDLDYNEQFF
v_gene: TRBV4-1; d_gene: NA; j_gene: TRBJ2-3; abundance: many; CDR3nt: TGCGCCAGCAGCCAAACTAGCTTTAGCACAGATACGCAGTATTTT; CDR3aa: CASSQTSFSTDTQYF
v_gene: TRBV7-2; d_gene: TRBD2; j_gene: TRBJ2-1; abundance: many; CDR3nt: TGTGCCAGCAGCCAAAGACTAGCGGGGGACAATGAGCAGTTCTTC; CDR3aa: CASSQRLAGDNEQFF
v_gene: TRBV15; d_gene: NA; j_gene: TRBJ2-5; abundance: many; CDR3nt: TGTGCCACTCGGCCCCTAATGGACGGTTTCCAAGAGACCCAGTACTTC; CDR3aa: CATRPLMDGFQETQYF
v_gene: TRBV12-3/TRBV12-4; d_gene: TRBD1; j_gene: TRBJ2-2; abundance: NA; CDR3nt: TGTGCCAGCAGTTTGGACAGGGGCTCGGTCGGGGAGCTGTTTTTT; CDR3aa: CASSLDRGSVGELFF
v_gene: TRBV9; d_gene: NA; j_gene: TRBJ2-7; abundance: many; CDR3nt: TGTGCCAGCAGCGAGCTAGGCGGAGGGGGCGAGCAGTACTTC; CDR3aa: CASSELGGGGEQYF
v_gene: TRBV20-1; d_gene: TRBD2; j_gene: TRBJ2-5; abundance: many; CDR3nt: TGCAGTGCTAGAACGGCTAGCGGGGGGTTCACGGAGACCCAGTACTTC; CDR3aa: CSARTASGGFTETQYF
v_gene: TRBV5-1; d_gene: TRBD1; j_gene: TRBJ2-5; abundance: many; CDR3nt: TGCGCCAGCAGCCCGACAGGGGCTGGTGTGGAGACCCAGTACTTC; CDR3aa: CASSPTGAGVETQYF
v_gene: TRBV12-3/TRBV12-4; d_gene: NA; j_gene: TRBJ2-1; abundance: many; CDR3nt: TGTGCCAGCAGTTTAAAAGGGGGGTCAAGAGACAATGAGCAGTTCTTC; CDR3aa: CASSLKGGSRDNEQFF
v_gene: TRBV20-1; d_gene: NA; j_gene: TRBJ2-5; abundance: once; CDR3nt: TGCAGTGCTAGGGGTGACATACAAGAGACCCAGTACTTC; CDR3aa: CSARGDIQETQYF
v_gene: TRBV7-9; d_gene: TRBD1; j_gene: TRBJ1-6; abundance: NA; CDR3nt: TGTGCCAGCAGCTCCAACCTGGACAGGAAATATAATTCACCCCTCCACTTT; CDR3aa: CASSSNLDRKYNSPLHF
v_gene: TRBV20-1; d_gene: TRBD2; j_gene: TRBJ2-5; abundance: NA; CDR3nt: TGCAGTGCTAGGCCGGGAGGGTCAGAGACCCAGTACTTC; CDR3aa: CSARPGGSETQYF
v_gene: TRBV15; d_gene: TRBD2; j_gene: TRBJ2-3; abundance: many; CDR3nt: TGTGCCACCAGCAGAGAGGGACTAGCGGGGGGCACAGATACGCAGTATTTT; CDR3aa: CATSREGLAGGTDTQYF
v_gene: TRBV20-1; d_gene: NA; j_gene: TRBJ1-2; abundance: NA; CDR3nt: TGCAGTGCTAGACCACCTGGGGGGCGCGGCTATGGCTACACCTTC; CDR3aa: CSARPPGGRGYGYTF
v_gene: TRBV5-6; d_gene: TRBD1; j_gene: TRBJ1-4; abundance: NA; CDR3nt: TGTGCCAGCAGCCCGGGACAGTCGATGGGGGAAAAACGGTTTTTT; CDR3aa: CASSPGQSMGEKRFF
v_gene: TRBV24-1; d_gene: TRBD1; j_gene: TRBJ2-5; abundance: NA; CDR3nt: TGTGCCACCAGTGATAGGACGGACAGGGGGGATGAGCAGTACTTC; CDR3aa: CATSDRTDRGDEQYF
v_gene: TRBV15; d_gene: NA; j_gene: TRBJ2-1; abundance: NA; CDR3nt: TGTGCCACCAGCAGGACCGGGACCCCGGGTAATGAGCAGTTCTTC; CDR3aa: CATSRTGTPGNEQFF
v_gene: TRBV7-2; d_gene: NA; j_gene: TRBJ1-2; abundance: NA; CDR3nt: TGTGCCAGCAGCATCCAACCTCAGGGCGATAGCCTTGGCTACACCTTC; CDR3aa: CASSIQPQGDSLGYTF
v_gene: TRBV20-1; d_gene: NA; j_gene: TRBJ2-5; abundance: many; CDR3nt: TGCAGTGCTAGTTACGGGGAAGGGACCCAGTACTTC; CDR3aa: CSASYGEGTQYF
v_gene: TRBV20-1; d_gene: TRBD2; j_gene: TRBJ2-7; abundance: many; CDR3nt: TGCAGTGCTAGAGACGGGACTAGCGGGGGTTCCTACGAGCAGTACTTC; CDR3aa: CSARDGTSGGSYEQYF
v_gene: TRBV25-1; d_gene: NA; j_gene: TRBJ1-6; abundance: many; CDR3nt: TGTGCCAGCAGTCCGTCCGGGACAAACGATTCACCCCTCCACTTT; CDR3aa: CASSPSGTNDSPLHF